This T cell receptor (beta chain) was obtained from a study of blood T cell repertoires in COVID-19. Study context: Samples representing acute and convalescent COVID-19 were sourced from the United States, Italy and Spain. Sample material is recorded as cDNA or gDNA derived from T cells, B-cell-depleted T cells, or PBMCs.

This clone has only a few counts. In the source study's methods: Scientists estimated how many nucleated cells there were by amplifying reference gene primers. Profiled with immunoSEQ multiplex PCR; TCRdb holds only in-frame clones, not every one. That table furnishes V, J and clone size, whereas the DNA furnished D and trimming. Among roughly 150,000 clones listed, roughly 71% were seen once. This TCR was sampled from a woman of 80 years or more with acute or convalescent COVID-19. The sequenced sample was peripheral blood.

In DNA, the CDR3 is TGTGCCACCAGTGATGCAACAGGGGCGCGGTACAATGAGCAGTTCTTC. It translates to CATSDATGARYNEQFF. The gene calls are TRBV24-1 and TRBJ2-1; TRBD1 agrees at 7 bases. The CDR3 is 16 residues long. After removal of 3 bases from V and 4 bases from J, the junction contained 8 bases not matched to a gene. Germline-derived CDR1 and CDR2 are KGHDR and SFDVKD.